The sequence of this T cell receptor beta chain was determined in a study of T cells in Graves' hyperthyroidism and ophthalmopathy. Amplification targeted TCR beta CDR3 regions from RNA transcripts. During a first-round RT-PCR of the TCR CDR3, the HTBI primer set was used. One entry per CDR3 protein, called by TCRdb with MiXCR from the multiplex PCR reads. This table has around 350,000 distinct CDR3 sequences, approximately 19% appearing once. Participants, patients aged 18 to 65, had newly diagnosed hyperthyroidism with a duration under 2 months. The germline V and J ends were trimmed by 7 bases and 2 bases, with 20 bases remaining between them. Germline loops: CDR1 MNHNS, CDR2 SASEGT. The length of the CDR3 is 16 residues.

The chain combines TRBV6-1 with TRBJ2-5; no clear D gene. This clonotype was obtained from a woman between 18 and 30 years old with Graves' hyperthyroidism. The material sequenced was blood. The CDR3 region is CASTRIGRTTQETQYF. As DNA, the CDR3 is TGTGCCAGCACCAGAATCGGACGGACGACTCAAGAGACCCAGTACTTC.